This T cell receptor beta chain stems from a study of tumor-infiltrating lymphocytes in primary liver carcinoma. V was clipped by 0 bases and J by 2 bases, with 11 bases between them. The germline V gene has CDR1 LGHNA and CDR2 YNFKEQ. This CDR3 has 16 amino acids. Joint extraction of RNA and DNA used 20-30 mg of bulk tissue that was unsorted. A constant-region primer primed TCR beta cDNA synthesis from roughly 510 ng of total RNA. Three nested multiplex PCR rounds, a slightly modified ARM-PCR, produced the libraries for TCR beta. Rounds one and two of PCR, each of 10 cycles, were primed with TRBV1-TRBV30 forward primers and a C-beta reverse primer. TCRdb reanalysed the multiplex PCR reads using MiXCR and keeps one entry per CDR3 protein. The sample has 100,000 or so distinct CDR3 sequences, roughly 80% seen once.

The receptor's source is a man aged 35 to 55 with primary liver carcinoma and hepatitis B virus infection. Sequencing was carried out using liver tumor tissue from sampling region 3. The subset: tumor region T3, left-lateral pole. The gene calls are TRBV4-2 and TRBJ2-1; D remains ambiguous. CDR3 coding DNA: TGTGCCAGCAGCCAAGATGGGGTGATGACCTACAATGAGCAGTTCTTC. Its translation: CASSQDGVMTYNEQFF.